The sequence of this T cell receptor beta chain was determined in a study of shared T cell receptors in the human thymus. Only in-frame clones appear in the TCRdb table, and some are missing; sequencing was by immunoSEQ multiplex PCR. The profile shows hundreds of thousands of clones, approximately 90% of them singletons. The CDR3 covers 16 residues. The V and J ends lost 5 bases and 5 bases respectively, with 18 bases between them. The germline V gene has CDR1 SGHAT and CDR2 FQNNGV. The same data also went into a second study, on human thymus T cells. That study reports: Reports from related research described highly overlapping thymic repertoires among unrelated individuals.

The sequence was collected from a boy in the first two years of life with a congenital heart defect. This rearrangement joins TRBV11-2 to TRBJ2-2; possibly TRBD2 for D (5 bases). Source material: thymocytes. The CDR3 DNA is TGTGCCAGCAGCCCACGTGGACTGGGCGCGACCGGGGAGCTGTTTTTT. This sequence encodes CASSPRGLGATGELFF. The whole variable domain, filled in from reference TRBV11-2 and TRBJ2-2, reads EAGVAQSPRYKIIEKRQSVAFWCNPISGHATLYWYQQILGQGPKLLIQFQNNGVVDDSQLPKDRFSAERLKGVDSTLKIQPAKLEDSAVYLCASSPRGLGATGELFFGEGSRLTVL.